The T cell receptor (beta chain) described here comes from a study of shared clonotypes between healthy human individuals. V lost 4 bases, J lost 0 bases, and 10 bases lay in between. The CDR3 is made up of 15 amino acids. Germline V gene data show CDR1 as LNHDA and CDR2 as SQIVND (reference sequence). Each cell subset's genomic DNA was divided evenly among several immunoSEQ plates. Some clones are missing from TCRdb's copy, which holds only in-frame ones; the method was immunoSEQ multiplex PCR. The data show more than 2 million clones, nearly 97% seen once. Donors included only healthy HIV-negative adults lacking recent acute infections or vaccinations. It was into CD45RA+ naive and CD45RA-negative memory subsets that the CD4+ cells were split.

The sequenced sample consisted of naive CD4+ T cells sorted from blood. Subset in this sample: CD45RA+ positively selected. The clonotype was recovered from a man in his late teens or twenties in good health. The V gene is TRBV19, the J gene TRBJ2-1; D gene ambiguous. CDR3 residues: CASSTSAGSYNEQFF. The CDR3 DNA follows: TGTGCCAGTAGTACTTCCGCTGGCTCCTACAATGAGCAGTTCTTC.